These T cell receptor beta chains were read from a single sample in a study of blood T cell repertoires in COVID-19. The repertoire was sequenced with immunoSEQ multiplex PCR; TCRdb's copy has only in-frame clones and lacks some. The data contain around 200,000 clones, 75% to 90% of them singletons. Sequenced material: PBMCs or T cells enriched from blood (not recorded which). All receptors come from a woman between 35 and 50 years old with acute COVID-19. Each CDR3 is given with its conserved first and last residue. Each record gives: V gene, J gene, clone size, D gene, CDR3 DNA, CDR3 protein. The D gene is left open where the match is weak. Clone size, where shown, is once, few, many, or a class for clones that have expanded.

V: TRBV7-9
J: TRBJ2-5
size: once
D: NA
DNA: TGTGCCAGCAGCGCGCTTGGGGCCCCTGGCCGAGAGACCCAGTACTTC
CDR3: CASSALGAPGRETQYF

V: TRBV2
J: TRBJ2-2
size: NA
D: TRBD2
DNA: TGTGCCAGCAAAGGGACTAGCGGCTACACCGGGGAGCTGTTTTTT
CDR3: CASKGTSGYTGELFF

V: TRBV7-2
J: TRBJ2-7
size: NA
D: NA
DNA: TGTGCCAGCAGCTCGAGAGTGCACGGAGCCTACGAGCAGTACTTC
CDR3: CASSSRVHGAYEQYF

V: TRBV5-4
J: TRBJ2-4
size: NA
D: TRBD1
DNA: TGTGCCAGCAGCTTAGGGACAGGGGCGACCAAAAACATTCAGTACTTC
CDR3: CASSLGTGATKNIQYF

V: TRBV5-1
J: TRBJ2-7
size: NA
D: TRBD1
DNA: TGCGCCAGCAGCAGAAACACAGGGGGCGCATCCTACGAGCAGTACTTC
CDR3: CASSRNTGGASYEQYF

V: TRBV4-2
J: TRBJ2-2
size: NA
D: TRBD2
DNA: TGTGCCAGCAGCCTCAGTTGGCGGGGGGGCCCTCTCACCGGGGAGCTGTTTTTT
CDR3: CASSLSWRGGPLTGELFF

V: TRBV5-1
J: TRBJ2-1
size: NA
D: TRBD2
DNA: TGCGCCAGCAGCTTCATAGCGGGAAGGGACAATGAGCAGTTCTTC
CDR3: CASSFIAGRDNEQFF

V: TRBV12-3/TRBV12-4
J: TRBJ2-7
size: NA
D: NA
DNA: TGTGCCAGCAGTCACAGGGAGTACGAGCAGTACTTC
CDR3: CASSHREYEQYF

V: TRBV25-1
J: TRBJ1-1
size: NA
D: TRBD1
DNA: TGTGCCAGCAGTGTTGGACAGGTAAAGAACACTGAAGCTTTCTTT
CDR3: CASSVGQVKNTEAFF

V: TRBV5-1
J: TRBJ2-3
size: NA
D: TRBD2
DNA: TGCGCCAGCAGCCCAACTAGCGGGGGGCGAGATACGCAGTATTTT
CDR3: CASSPTSGGRDTQYF

V: TRBV7-8
J: TRBJ1-6
size: NA
D: NA
DNA: TGTGCCAGCAGCTCCGGGGCGGGGCCTCCCTGCTTT
CDR3: CASSSGAGPPCF

V: TRBV5-4
J: TRBJ2-1
size: NA
D: TRBD2
DNA: TGTGCCAGCAGGGCCCTAGCGGGGGACGATGAGCAGTTCTTC
CDR3: CASRALAGDDEQFF

V: TRBV18
J: TRBJ2-5
size: NA
D: TRBD2
DNA: TGTGCCAGCTCACCAAGAGTAGCGGGGGACCAAGAGACCCAGTACTTC
CDR3: CASSPRVAGDQETQYF

V: TRBV27
J: TRBJ2-7
size: NA
D: TRBD1
DNA: TGTGCCAGCAGTTATGGGGACAGTTCCTACGAGCAGTACTTC
CDR3: CASSYGDSSYEQYF

V: TRBV7-2
J: TRBJ2-3
size: NA
D: NA
DNA: TGTGCCAGCAGTTCGGGAGCTAGCACAGATACGCAGTATTTT
CDR3: CASSSGASTDTQYF

V: TRBV4-3
J: TRBJ2-7
size: NA
D: NA
DNA: TGCGCCAGCAGCCTACGATATGGACAGACCTACGAGCAGTACTTC
CDR3: CASSLRYGQTYEQYF

V: TRBV25-1
J: TRBJ1-4
size: NA
D: NA
DNA: TGTGCCAGCAGAGTACTAAATGAAAAACTGTTTTTT
CDR3: CASRVLNEKLFF

V: TRBV7-9
J: TRBJ2-7
size: NA
D: NA
DNA: TGTGCCAGCAGCTTAGTTCCAGGGGATGCCGAGCAGTACTTC
CDR3: CASSLVPGDAEQYF

V: TRBV29-1
J: TRBJ2-3
size: NA
D: TRBD2
DNA: TGCAGCGTCACCGGGACTAGCGCCAACCCCACAGATACGCAGTATTTT
CDR3: CSVTGTSANPTDTQYF

V: TRBV6-5
J: TRBJ1-4
size: NA
D: TRBD1
DNA: TGTGCCAGCAGTTACGGGACAGGGGAAAATGAAAAACTGTTTTTT
CDR3: CASSYGTGENEKLFF

V: TRBV28
J: TRBJ2-7
size: NA
D: TRBD2
DNA: TGTGCCAGCAGTTTCCCACTTTGGTCTCGCGGGGGGGCCAACGAGCAGTACTTC
CDR3: CASSFPLWSRGGANEQYF

V: TRBV7-9
J: TRBJ1-2
size: NA
D: TRBD1
DNA: TGTGCCAGCAGCACCCTCGGGACAGGGCCTATCTATGGCTACACCTTC
CDR3: CASSTLGTGPIYGYTF

V: TRBV11-2
J: TRBJ2-3
size: NA
D: TRBD2
DNA: TGTGCCAGCAGCGTCAGACTAGCGATCCAAGGCCCGGATACGCAGTATTTT
CDR3: CASSVRLAIQGPDTQYF

V: TRBV6-2/TRBV6-3
J: TRBJ1-1
size: NA
D: NA
DNA: TGTGCCAGCAGTCACAGGGTAACCCCCCGGTTGAGCAGGAACACTGAAGCTTTCTTT
CDR3: CASSHRVTPRLSRNTEAFF

V: TRBV28
J: TRBJ2-5
size: NA
D: NA
DNA: TGTGCCAGCAGTTCCCCCGACGGGCAAGAGACCCAGTACTTC
CDR3: CASSSPDGQETQYF

V: TRBV5-1
J: TRBJ2-5
size: NA
D: TRBD2
DNA: TGCGCCAGCAGACGGGGGGATGGGGAGACCCAGTACTTC
CDR3: CASRRGDGETQYF

V: TRBV19
J: TRBJ1-3
size: NA
D: TRBD1
DNA: TGTGCCAGTAAAACGGACAGGGTTGGAAACACCATATATTTT
CDR3: CASKTDRVGNTIYF

V: TRBV3-1/TRBV3-2
J: TRBJ1-2
size: NA
D: TRBD1
DNA: TGTGCCAGCAGCCATCGGGGGACAAAGGACAGGACAAACTATGGCTACACCTTC
CDR3: CASSHRGTKDRTNYGYTF